These 10 T cell receptor beta chains came from one sample sequenced in a study of cytomegalovirus exposure and HLA in healthy donors. The PCR contained 60 Vbeta and 13 Jbeta primers. The table came from immunoSEQ multiplex PCR; TCRdb's copy has only in-frame clones and leaves some out. The sample lists 100,000 to 120,000 clones; less than 80% were seen once. The sample was PBMCs. The receptors shown here come from a woman aged 40 to 55 in good health and CMV-seropositive.

This clone has just one count. The chain is built from TRBV11-3 and TRBJ2-3; no definite D call. Deletions cut 5 bases from V and 4 bases from J, with 7 bases between. Germline-derived CDR1 and CDR2 are SGHNT and YENEEA. The CDR3 length is 12 residues. This CDR3 is CASSLYSDTQYF. In nucleotides, the CDR3 is TGTGCCAGCAGCCTATACTCAGATACGCAGTATTTT. Full variable domain (rest looked up from reference TRBV11-3 and TRBJ2-3): EAGVVQSPRYKIIEKKQPVAFWCNPISGHNTLYWYLQNLGQGPELLIRYENEEAVDDSQLPKDRFSAERLKGVDSTLKIQPAELGDSAVYLCASSLYSDTQYFGPGTRLTVL.

This chain connects TRBV6-1 to TRBJ2-2, with 14 bases fitting TRBD2. The CDR3 is 18 amino acids. The germline CDR1 and CDR2 sequences are MNHNS and SASEGT. The ends lost 2 bases at V and 5 bases at J; junction bases unmatched: 7. CDR3 coding DNA: TGTGCCAGCAGTGAATTTTTGGGGACTAGCGGGAGTACCGGGGAGCTGTTTTTT. Translating gives CASSEFLGTSGSTGELFF.

Regarding this clone: The junction shows a germline mismatch at one end, possibly a read error. At the DNA level, this CDR3 is encoded by other sequences in the same sample as well. The J gene is TRBJ2-6, the V gene TRBV18; 8 positions match TRBD1. Germline loops: CDR1 KGHSH, CDR2 LQKENI. This CDR3 contains 17 residues. The CDR3 nucleotides are TGCGCCAGCTCACCACTAAGGACAGGGTCTGGGGCCAACGTCCTGACTTTC. Protein product: CASSPLRTGSGANVLTF.

The count of this clone is one. The chain employs TRBV19 and TRBJ1-3, with unresolved D. The V end lost 3 bases, the J end lost 1 base, and 13 bases lay between the germline ends. The CDR3 totals 16 residues. CDR1 and CDR2 from the germline V gene are LNHDA and SQIVND (reference sequence). The CDR3 region is CASSMRLASSGNTIYF. The CDR3 DNA reads TGTGCCAGTAGTATGAGACTCGCCTCGTCTGGAAACACCATATATTTT.

This clone has only a few counts. The CDR3 reads CASTTPGSGNTIYF. The CDR3 DNA follows: TGTGCCAGTACTACCCCCGGCTCTGGAAACACCATATATTTT. The chain recombines TRBV19 with TRBJ1-3; D not certain. Trimming took 7 bases from V and 0 from J, leaving 10 bases between them. This CDR3 comprises 14 residues. Germline V CDR1 and CDR2: LNHDA, SQIVND (reference sequence). The entire variable domain, with the rest obtained from reference TRBV19 and TRBJ1-3, is as follows: DGGITQSPKYLFRKEGQNVTLSCEQNLNHDAMYWYRQDPGQGLRLIYYSQIVNDFQKGDIAEGYSVSREKKESFPLTVTSAQKNPTAFYLCASTTPGSGNTIYFGEGSWLTVV.

Comment on this clone: One end of the junction is discordant with germline, which a read error may explain. This chain uses TRBV6-6 with TRBJ2-1, with TRBD2 identical over 8 bases. Germline loops: CDR1 MNHNY, CDR2 SVGAGI (reference sequence). The CDR3 spans 14 residues. The CDR3 nucleotides are TGTGCCAGCAGTTACGAGCGGGGGATGAATGGGCAGTTCTTC. Translated, it gives CASSYERGMNGQFF.

This clone showed up just a few times. J is TRBJ2-5 and V is TRBV6-1; 8 bases agree with TRBD2. The CDR3 contains 15 residues. Trimming took 2 bases from V and 2 from J; bases not matched to a gene: 4. Germline V CDR1 and CDR2: MNHNS, SASEGT. CDR3 sequence: CASSEFRGGQETQYF. The CDR3, as DNA: TGTGCCAGCAGTGAATTCCGGGGGGGACAAGAGACCCAGTACTTC.

The genes are TRBV6-1 and TRBJ2-1; the D is unclear. Germline V gene data show CDR1 as MNHNS and CDR2 as SASEGT. V lost 5 bases to trimming and J lost 7 bases, with 18 bases between them. The CDR3 runs 15 residues. The CDR3 bases are TGTGCCAGCAGTCCCCGGGTTAGCTCCGAGAATGAGCAGTTCTTC. This sequence encodes CASSPRVSSENEQFF.

The rearrangement links TRBV29-1 to TRBJ1-2, with TRBD1 as a possible D gene (6 bases). This CDR3 region has 11 residues. CDR1 is SQVTM and CDR2 is ANQGSEA in the germline V gene. V was shortened by 5 bases and J by 2 bases, with 6 bases between the two germline ends. CDR3 in amino acids: CSVQGNYGYTF. The CDR3 DNA follows: TGCAGCGTTCAGGGGAACTATGGCTACACCTTC. The variable domain in full, completed from reference TRBV29-1 and TRBJ1-2, reads SAVISQKPSRDICQRGTSLTIQCQVDSQVTMMFWYRQQPGQSLTLIATANQGSEATYESGFVIDKFPISRPNLTFSTLTVSNMSPEDSSIYLCSVQGNYGYTFGSGTRLTVV.

CDR3 protein: CAWSVQLQGGGYTF. DNA of the CDR3: TGTGCCTGGAGTGTACAGTTGCAGGGGGGTGGCTACACCTTC. The rearrangement uses TRBV30 and TRBJ1-2; TRBD1 agrees at 7 bases. V trimming: 0 bases; J trimming: 7 bases; junction bases outside the gene matches: 8. Germline loops: CDR1 GTSNPN, CDR2 SVGIG (reference sequence). This CDR3 contains 14 residues.